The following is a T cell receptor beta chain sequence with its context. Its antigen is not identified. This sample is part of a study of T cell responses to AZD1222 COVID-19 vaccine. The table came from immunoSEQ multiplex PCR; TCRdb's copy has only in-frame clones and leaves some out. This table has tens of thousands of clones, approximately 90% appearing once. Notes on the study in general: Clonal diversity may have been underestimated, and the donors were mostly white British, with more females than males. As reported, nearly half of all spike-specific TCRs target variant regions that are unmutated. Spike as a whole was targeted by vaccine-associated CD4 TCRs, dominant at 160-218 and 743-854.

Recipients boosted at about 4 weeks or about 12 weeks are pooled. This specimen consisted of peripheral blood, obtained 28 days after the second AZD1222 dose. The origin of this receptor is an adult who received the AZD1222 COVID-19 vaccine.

In nucleotides, the CDR3 is TGCGCCAGCAGTAGGGAGGGGACAGAGGGATCAACGTGGTCACCCCTCCACTTT. It codes for CASSREGTEGSTWSPLHF. J is TRBJ1-6 and V is TRBV5-1, with 7 bases aligning to TRBD1. This CDR3 has 18 amino acids. V shed 5 bases, J shed 10 bases, and the junction held 21 bases outside the gene matches. The germline V gene has CDR1 SGHRS and CDR2 YFSETQ. The complete variable domain, with remaining parts taken from reference TRBV5-1 and TRBJ1-6, reads KAGVTQTPRYLIKTRGQQVTLSCSPISGHRSVSWYQQTPGQGLQFLFEYFSETQRNKGNFPGRFSGRQFSNSRSEMNVSTLELGDSALYLCASSREGTEGSTWSPLHFGNGTRLTVT.